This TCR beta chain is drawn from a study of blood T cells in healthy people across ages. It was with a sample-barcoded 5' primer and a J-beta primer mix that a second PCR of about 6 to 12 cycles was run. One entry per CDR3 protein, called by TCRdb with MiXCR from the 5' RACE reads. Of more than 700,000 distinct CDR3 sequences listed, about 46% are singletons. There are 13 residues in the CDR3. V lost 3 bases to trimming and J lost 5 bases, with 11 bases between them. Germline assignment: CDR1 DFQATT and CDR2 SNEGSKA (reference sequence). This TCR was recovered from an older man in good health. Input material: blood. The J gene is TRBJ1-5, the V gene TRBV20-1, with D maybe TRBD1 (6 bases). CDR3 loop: CSASGGIDQPQHF. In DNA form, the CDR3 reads TGCAGTGCTAGTGGGGGCATCGATCAGCCCCAGCATTTT.